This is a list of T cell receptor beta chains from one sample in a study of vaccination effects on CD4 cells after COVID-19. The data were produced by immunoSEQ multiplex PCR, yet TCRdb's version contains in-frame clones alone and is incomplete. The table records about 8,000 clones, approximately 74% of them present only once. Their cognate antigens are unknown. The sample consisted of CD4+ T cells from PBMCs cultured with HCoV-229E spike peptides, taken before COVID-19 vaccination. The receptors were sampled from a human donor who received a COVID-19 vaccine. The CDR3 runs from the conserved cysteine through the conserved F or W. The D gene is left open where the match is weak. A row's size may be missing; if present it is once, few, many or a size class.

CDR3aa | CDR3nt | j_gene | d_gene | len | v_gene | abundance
CASSAGAHNEQFF | TGTGCCAGCAGTGCGGGGGCCCACAATGAGCAGTTCTTC | TRBJ2-1 | NA | 13 | TRBV6-4 | few
CASSSSGYSYNEQFF | TGTGCCAGCAGCTCGAGCGGGTACTCCTACAATGAGCAGTTCTTC | TRBJ2-1 | NA | 15 | TRBV5-8 | NA
CASSFRQHYEQYF | TGTGCCAGCAGTTTCAGACAGCACTACGAGCAGTACTTC | TRBJ2-7 | NA | 13 | TRBV12-3/TRBV12-4 | few
CASSLTTGPSSYNEQFF | TGCGCCAGCAGCTTAACCACAGGACCGAGCTCCTACAATGAGCAGTTCTTC | TRBJ2-1 | NA | 17 | TRBV5-1 | NA
CASGLVQGQYSNQPQHF | TGTGCTAGTGGTTTGGTACAGGGACAGTATAGCAATCAGCCCCAGCATTTT | TRBJ1-5 | TRBD1 | 17 | TRBV12-5 | NA
CASSPAGQTNYGYTF | TGTGCCAGCTCACCAGCGGGACAGACTAACTATGGCTACACCTTC | TRBJ1-2 | TRBD1 | 15 | TRBV18 | once
CASSLGARGETQYF | TGTGCCAGCAGCCTAGGGGCGCGGGGGGAGACCCAGTACTTC | TRBJ2-5 | TRBD2 | 14 | TRBV14 | NA
CASSPGQGSYNEQFF | TGTGCCAGCAGCCCCGGACAGGGATCCTACAATGAGCAGTTCTTC | TRBJ2-1 | TRBD1 | 15 | TRBV3-1/TRBV3-2 | once
CASSYLGTDTEAFF | TGTGCCAGCAGTTACCTAGGGACAGACACTGAAGCTTTCTTT | TRBJ1-1 | TRBD1 | 14 | TRBV6-5 | NA
CAWSRAERQPQHF | TGTGCCTGGAGTAGGGCGGAAAGGCAGCCCCAGCATTTT | TRBJ1-5 | NA | 13 | TRBV30 | medium-sized
CAGGTGLITEAFF | TGTGCCGGCGGGACAGGATTGATCACTGAAGCTTTCTTT | TRBJ1-1 | TRBD1 | 13 | TRBV6-5 | NA
CASSGPGTVTEAFF | TGCGCCAGCAGCGGTCCCGGGACAGTCACTGAAGCTTTCTTT | TRBJ1-1 | TRBD1 | 14 | TRBV5-1 | NA
CAISEFEGPSYEQYF | TGTGCCATCAGTGAGTTCGAGGGGCCTTCCTACGAGCAGTACTTC | TRBJ2-7 | NA | 15 | TRBV10-3 | NA
CASKSGGGHWGETQYF | TGTGCCAGTAAATCAGGGGGAGGACACTGGGGAGAGACCCAGTACTTC | TRBJ2-5 | NA | 16 | TRBV19 | NA
CASSDVWGAETQYF | TGTGCCAGCAGTGACGTCTGGGGAGCGGAGACGCAGTATTTT | TRBJ2-3 | NA | 14 | TRBV6-1 | NA
CASSQGQGASYEQYF | TGTGCCAGCTCACAAGGACAGGGGGCTTCCTACGAGCAGTACTTC | TRBJ2-7 | TRBD1 | 15 | TRBV18 | NA
CSGQTGAAEKLFF | TGCAGCGGTCAGACAGGGGCGGCTGAAAAACTGTTTTTT | TRBJ1-4 | TRBD1 | 13 | TRBV29-1 | few
CASNGAGSQPQHF | TGTGCCAGTAATGGGGCAGGGAGTCAGCCCCAGCATTTT | TRBJ1-5 | NA | 13 | TRBV19 | NA
CASSDRDMPYEQYF | TGTGCCAGCAGCGACCGGGACATGCCCTACGAGCAGTACTTC | TRBJ2-7 | NA | 14 | TRBV21-1 | once
CASSLAGGVSDTQYF | TGTGCCAGCAGCTTAGCAGGGGGGGTATCAGATACGCAGTATTTT | TRBJ2-3 | NA | 15 | TRBV7-8 | NA
CASSKTQGTDTQYF | TGTGCCAGCAGCAAGACCCAGGGCACAGATACGCAGTATTTT | TRBJ2-3 | NA | 14 | TRBV21-1 | NA
CAISESQSTHEQYF | TGTGCCATCAGTGAGTCGCAAAGCACCCACGAGCAGTACTTC | TRBJ2-7 | NA | 14 | TRBV10-3 | NA
CASSLTGADNEKLFF | TGTGCCAGCAGTCTAACAGGGGCGGATAATGAAAAACTGTTTTTT | TRBJ1-4 | TRBD1 | 15 | TRBV2 | few
CASVRVGGGGQPQHF | TGTGCCAGTGTACGTGTCGGAGGAGGAGGTCAGCCCCAGCATTTT | TRBJ1-5 | NA | 15 | TRBV19 | few
CASSIPAWENTGELFF | TGTGCCAGTAGTATCCCAGCGTGGGAGAACACCGGGGAGCTGTTTTTT | TRBJ2-2 | NA | 16 | TRBV19 | NA
CASSQGQLKEKLFF | TGTGCCAGTAGCCAGGGACAGCTCAAGGAAAAACTGTTTTTT | TRBJ1-4 | TRBD1 | 14 | TRBV19 | NA
CANPGQGSCNEQFF | TGTGCCAACCCGGGACAGGGGAGTTGCAATGAGCAGTTCTTC | TRBJ2-1 | NA | 14 | TRBV21-1 | medium-sized
CASIPEPYSGNTIYF | TGTGCCAGCATTCCAGAACCCTACTCTGGAAACACCATATATTTT | TRBJ1-3 | NA | 15 | TRBV6-5 | NA
CASSLEQGSYNEQFF | TGTGCCAGCAGCTTAGAACAGGGCTCCTACAATGAGCAGTTCTTC | TRBJ2-1 | NA | 15 | TRBV11-3 | NA
CSVEDRASGSQGEQFF | TGCAGCGTTGAAGATCGTGCTAGCGGGAGCCAGGGTGAGCAGTTCTTC | TRBJ2-1 | TRBD2 | 16 | TRBV29-1 | NA
CSATETGELFF | TGCAGTGCTACCGAAACCGGGGAGCTGTTTTTT | TRBJ2-2 | NA | 11 | TRBV20-1 | NA
CASLGQGLSHGELFF | TGTGCCAGCCTAGGACAGGGGCTCTCTCATGGGGAGCTGTTTTTT | TRBJ2-2 | TRBD1 | 15 | TRBV7-9 | NA
CSASRLAGTISSYEQYF | TGCAGTGCTAGTCGCCTAGCGGGGACGATAAGCTCCTACGAGCAGTACTTC | TRBJ2-7 | TRBD2 | 17 | TRBV20-1 | few
CASSQSIQETQYF | TGTGCCAGCAGTCAGAGTATCCAAGAGACCCAGTACTTC | TRBJ2-5 | NA | 13 | TRBV12-3/TRBV12-4 | NA
CASSPISGGADTQYF | TGCGCCAGCAGCCCGATTAGCGGGGGGGCAGATACGCAGTATTTT | TRBJ2-3 | TRBD2 | 15 | TRBV5-1 | few
CSASPTGGAFF | TGCAGTGCTAGCCCTACAGGGGGAGCTTTCTTT | TRBJ1-1 | TRBD1 | 11 | TRBV20-1 | NA
CASSLVQGKGYTF | TGTGCCAGCAGCTTAGTACAGGGGAAGGGCTACACCTTC | TRBJ1-2 | TRBD1 | 13 | TRBV7-9 | NA